This T cell receptor beta chain was retrieved from a study of blood T cell repertoires in COVID-19. Across the study: The United States, Italy and Spain were the sources of the acute and convalescent COVID-19 samples.

The CDR3 is 16 residues long. V was pared by 1 base and J by 3 bases, with 5 bases of the junction left unmatched. In germline, CDR1 is MGHRA, CDR2 YSYEKL. As processed by the authors: The assay estimated nucleated cells by amplifying reference gene primers. Data came from immunoSEQ multiplex PCR; TCRdb stores just in-frame clones and leaves some out. V, J and clone size are those of that table, while D and trimming were read from the DNA. Of 400,000 or so clones in the sample, roughly 88% are singletons; the top ten hold 2% to 2.5%. Participants spanned ages about 18 to 95 years and resided in 20 to 30 US areas. Categorization into cohorts depended on clinical history that participants reported.

The TCR sequence derives from a woman between 40 and 50 years old with acute COVID-19. V is TRBV4-1 and J is TRBJ2-1; 8 bases fit TRBD2. Sequenced: PBMCs or T cells enriched from blood (not recorded which). The CDR3 spells CASSQVPSGGYNEQFF. DNA for the CDR3: TGCGCCAGCAGCCAAGTACCGAGCGGGGGCTACAATGAGCAGTTCTTC.